One and the same sample provided the 5 T cell receptor beta chains below, sequenced in a study of T cell repertoires in cytomegalovirus infection. TCRdb fed the reads into MiXCR, producing one record per CDR3 protein. The sample contains 250,000 or so distinct CDR3 sequences, 9% to 15% of which appear only once. Sequencing was carried out using PBMCs. The receptor source for this set is a human donor in good health (CMV status not recorded). Some clones in this sample may be carry-over from other donors' samples.

This clonotype was picked up a small number of times. The V and J genes are TRBV9 and TRBJ2-7; D is perhaps TRBD1 (6 bases). The germline CDR1 and CDR2 sequences are SGDLS and YYNGEE. V lost 0 bases, J lost 6 bases, and 13 bases lay in between. The CDR3 has 14 residues. The CDR3 sequence: CASSVDQGWREQYF. The CDR3 DNA follows: TGTGCCAGCAGCGTAGATCAGGGGTGGCGCGAGCAGTACTTC.

This clonotype came up many times. The chain combines TRBV28 with TRBJ2-7, with a tentative D call TRBD2 (6 bases). V was clipped by 5 bases and J by 2 bases, with 16 bases between them. Per the germline V gene, CDR1 is MDHEN and CDR2 is SYDVKM. The CDR3 extends over 15 amino acids. The CDR3, as DNA: TGTGCCAGCAGTGCCTCAGGAGGGCTGACCTACGAGCAGTACTTC. Amino acid sequence: CASSASGGLTYEQYF.

There are many counts of this clonotype. The CDR3 protein is CASSFGRGTEKLFF. CDR3 in DNA: TGTGCCAGCAGCTTCGGCAGGGGGACTGAAAAACTGTTTTTT. This sequence joins TRBV7-8 and TRBJ1-4; 7 bases are shared with TRBD1. V shed 3 bases and J 7 bases; nucleotides not matched to a gene: 5. This CDR3 contains 14 residues. Germline assignment: CDR1 SGHVS and CDR2 FQNEAQ.

This clonotype was seen many times. The chain is built from TRBV11-2 and TRBJ2-3; 10 bases map to TRBD2. Trimming removed 7 bases from V and 2 bases from J; junction bases left unmatched: 3. CDR1 is SGHAT, CDR2 FQNNGV, per germline. The CDR3 length is 14 residues. CDR3 sequence: CASKLAGDTDTQYF. Here the CDR3 DNA reads TGTGCCAGCAAGCTAGCGGGGGACACAGATACGCAGTATTTT.

This clonotype was seen many times. CDR3 region: CASSQFRDRDEKLFF. The CDR3 DNA sequence: TGTGCCAGCAGCCAATTCAGGGATCGGGATGAAAAACTGTTTTTT. The rearrangement links TRBV3-1 to TRBJ1-4; TRBD1 might be the D (5 bases). Germline V gene data show CDR1 as LGHDT and CDR2 as YNNKEL (reference sequence). This CDR3 has 15 amino acids. V was clipped by 2 bases and J by 6 bases, with 13 bases between them. Full variable domain (remainder filled in from reference TRBV3-1 and TRBJ1-4): DTAVSQTPKYLVTQMGNDKSIKCEQNLGHDTMYWYKQDSKKFLKIMFSYNNKELIINETVPNRFSPKSPDKAHLNLHINSLELGDSAVYFCASSQFRDRDEKLFFGSGTQLSVL.